Below, 26 T cell receptor beta chains from the same sample are listed, as sequenced in a study of beta chain features in type 1 diabetes. Expressed TCRB transcripts got sequenced, as all isolated RNA was reverse transcribed. Libraries were prepared by immunoSEQ multiplex PCR; TCRdb keeps only in-frame clonotypes and omits some of them. In the table there are hundreds of thousands of clones, roughly 15% of which are singletons. Sequenced sample: central memory CD4+ T cells from blood. The receptors come from a man aged 25 to 45 in good health.

With regard to this clone: The sample contains more than one DNA sequence encoding this CDR3. This chain uses TRBV30 with TRBJ1-2; possibly TRBD1 for D (5 bases). V was clipped by 5 bases and J by 5 bases, with 12 bases between them. CDR1 is GTSNPN, CDR2 SVGIG, per germline (reference sequence). The CDR3 runs 12 residues. CDR3 in amino acids: CAWRRGGYGYTF. DNA of the CDR3: TGTGCCTGGCGCCGGGGGGGATATGGCTACACCTTC.

This clone was seen a handful of times. V usage is TRBV5-1 and J usage is TRBJ2-1, with D possibly TRBD2 on 5 matching bases. The germline gives CDR1 SGHRS, CDR2 YFSETQ. V lost 7 bases and J lost 5, with 13 bases in between. The CDR3 is 13 amino acids. CDR3 amino acids: CASLETNNNEQFF. The CDR3 nucleotides are TGCGCCAGCTTGGAGACTAATAACAATGAGCAGTTCTTC.

This clone appeared a few times. The chain links TRBV5-6 to TRBJ2-2; a weak D match, TRBD2 (5 bases). V lost 2 bases, J lost 5 bases, and 10 bases lay in between. Germline V CDR1 and CDR2: SGHDT, YYEEEE. This CDR3 is built from 14 residues. CDR3 sequence reads: CASSFRTLTGELFF. For the CDR3, the DNA is TGTGCCAGCAGCTTCCGGACTTTGACCGGGGAGCTGTTTTTT.

The chain carries TRBV7-2 and TRBJ1-1; a possible D gene is TRBD1 (6 bases). V lost 5 bases and J 2 bases, leaving 21 bases between the germline ends. This CDR3 spans 17 amino acids. Germline CDR1 SGHTA, CDR2 FQGNSA. The CDR3 DNA reads as TGTGCCAGCAGCCCGACCACAGGGTTGCACGGTAACACTGAAGCTTTCTTT. It translates to CASSPTTGLHGNTEAFF.

This chain joins TRBV6-5 and TRBJ1-6; D not certain. This CDR3 is 13 amino acids long. The ends were cut back, 7 bases at V and 7 bases at J, with 11 bases in the middle. The germline V gene encodes CDR1 MNHEY and CDR2 SVGAGI. The CDR3 protein is CASTGKQNSPLHF. CDR3 nucleotides: TGTGCCAGCACTGGAAAGCAGAATTCACCCCTCCACTTT.

The chain carries TRBV27 and TRBJ1-6; 8 bases line up with TRBD1. This CDR3 comprises 14 residues. Germline trimming cut 6 bases from V and 7 bases from J; bases unmatched to any gene: 5. Germline loops: CDR1 MNHEY, CDR2 SMNVEV (reference sequence). The CDR3 sequence: CASRPTGGNSPLHF. The CDR3 bases are TGTGCCAGCAGACCCACAGGGGGAAATTCACCCCTCCACTTT.

The rearrangement uses TRBV6-1 and TRBJ2-7; 7 bases map to TRBD2. The CDR3 runs 14 residues. V trimming: 7 bases; J trimming: 0 bases; junction bases outside the gene matches: 6. Per germline, CDR1 MNHNS and CDR2 SASEGT. CDR3 sequence reads: CASKEGGDSYEQYV. The CDR3 DNA reads as TGTGCCAGCAAAGAGGGAGGGGACTCCTACGAGCAGTACGTC.

This clone was seen repeatedly, ten times or more. The chain is built from TRBV18 and TRBJ1-4; tentative D call: TRBD1 (5 bases). V gave up 4 bases and J gave up 7 bases, with 10 bases separating them. CDR1 is KGHSH and CDR2 is LQKENI in the germline V gene. CDR3 length: 13 amino acids. The CDR3, as DNA: TGTGCCAGCTCACGAGGGACGGGTGAAAAACTGTTTTTT. Protein product: CASSRGTGEKLFF.

This clone came up a few times. The chain recombines TRBV5-8 with TRBJ1-1; the D gene is possibly TRBD1 (6 bases). The CDR3 is made up of 14 amino acids. The V gene's germline CDR1 is SGHTS and CDR2 YDEGEE. The V end was cut by 2 bases, the J end by 4 bases, with 12 bases between. The CDR3 DNA is TGTGCCAGCAGCTTAGGACAGAGGGGCACTGAAGCTTTCTTT. It specifies CASSLGQRGTEAFF.

This clone was seen a handful of times. The chain combines TRBV4-1 with TRBJ2-5, with 8 bases fitting TRBD2. The ends lost 2 bases at V and 5 bases at J; junction bases unmatched: 7. The V gene's germline CDR1 is MGHRA and CDR2 YSYEKL. The CDR3 totals 15 residues. This CDR3 reads CASSQTGGPEETQYF. In DNA form, the CDR3 reads TGCGCCAGCAGCCAAACGGGGGGGCCGGAGGAGACCCAGTACTTC.

The chain carries TRBV2 and TRBJ2-1, with a possible D match to TRBD1 (5 bases). Germline-derived CDR1 and CDR2 are SNHLY and FYNNEI. There are 12 residues in the CDR3. Trimming removed 7 bases at V and 7 bases at J, with 11 bases between. CDR3 nucleotides: TGTGCCAGCAAGGAAGGGGCGAATGAGCAGTTCTTC. Its translation is CASKEGANEQFF.

The chain employs TRBV18 and TRBJ2-1; 7 bases are shared with TRBD2. From germline, CDR1 is KGHSH and CDR2 LQKENI. V shed 8 bases and J 2 bases; nucleotides not matched to a gene: 12. The CDR3 runs to 16 residues. In nucleotides, the CDR3 is TGTGCCAGCACCCAGGGCGGGAGCCGAACCTACAATGAGCAGTTCTTC. Translation gives CASTQGGSRTYNEQFF. The full variable domain, rest sourced from reference TRBV18 and TRBJ2-1, is NAGVMQNPRHLVRRRGQEARLRCSPMKGHSHVYWYRQLPEEGLKFMVYLQKENIIDESGMPKERFSAEFPKEGPSILRIQQVVRGDSAAYFCASTQGGSRTYNEQFFGPGTRLTVL.

The chain has TRBV19 and TRBJ2-2; D might be TRBD1 (6 bases). V lost 2 bases, J lost 7 bases, and 14 bases lay in between. Germline-derived CDR1 and CDR2 are LNHDA and SQIVND (reference sequence). The CDR3 is 15 amino acids. CDR3: CASSIQGRSGGELFF. As DNA, the CDR3 is TGTGCCAGTAGTATACAGGGGCGATCTGGCGGGGAGCTGTTTTTT.

A word on this clone: This sample includes further DNA sequences coding for the same CDR3. The chain joins TRBV18 to TRBJ1-2, with a weak D call TRBD1 (5 bases). Between the trimmed V and J ends, which lost 3 bases and 2 bases, there was a span of 7 bases. The CDR3 sequence is 13 residues long. The germline V gene encodes CDR1 KGHSH and CDR2 LQKENI. DNA of the CDR3: TGTGCCAGCTCACCGGACAAAAACTATGGCTACACCTTC. Its protein product is CASSPDKNYGYTF.

This clone has more than one count but fewer than ten. A read error may be the cause here, since a much bigger clone is one base away. The J gene is TRBJ1-3, the V gene TRBV7-9; D is undetermined. Germline values: CDR1 SEHNR, CDR2 FQNEAQ (reference sequence). Trimming shortened V by 2 bases and J by 4 bases, and 6 bases separated the two germline ends. The CDR3 has 13 residues. The CDR3 DNA reads as TGTGCCAGCAGCTTATCGGGAGGAAACACCATATATTTT. It specifies CASSLSGGNTIYF.

This clone was seen many times. The chain links TRBV7-2 to TRBJ2-7, with 9 nucleotides matching TRBD2. Trimming cost V 5 bases and J 4 bases; bases outside gene matches: 9. The CDR3 is 15 residues long. The V gene's germline CDR1 is SGHTA and CDR2 FQGNSA. CDR3 sequence: CASSLSHSGSYEQYV. CDR3 DNA sequence: TGTGCCAGCAGCCTATCCCATAGCGGGAGTTACGAGCAGTACGTC.

The CDR3 loop reads CASSLQGGNGYTF. CDR3 nucleotides: TGTGCCAGCAGTTTACAGGGGGGCAATGGCTACACCTTC. The chain has TRBV6-6 and TRBJ1-2, with 8 bases fitting TRBD1. The CDR3 is made up of 13 amino acids. Trimming removed 4 bases from V and 6 bases from J; junction bases left unmatched: 4. Germline CDR1 reads MNHNY; CDR2 reads SVGAGI (reference sequence).

As concerns this clone: Other DNA sequences in the same sample also yield this CDR3. The chain uses TRBV7-8 and TRBJ1-4; 11 bases fit TRBD1. Germline-derived CDR1 and CDR2 are SGHVS and FQNEAQ. The V gene end was trimmed by 9 bases and the J gene end by 8 bases; junction bases not matched to a gene: 8. The CDR3 is 14 residues long. The CDR3 loop reads CASSVGQGGEKLFF. The CDR3 bases are TGTGCCAGTAGCGTGGGACAGGGGGGAGAAAAACTGTTTTTT.

This clone appeared a few times. This chain uses TRBV18 with TRBJ1-1; no clear D gene. This CDR3 is built from 11 residues. The V gene's germline CDR1 is KGHSH and CDR2 LQKENI. V lost 3 bases and J 8 bases, leaving 7 bases between the germline ends. The CDR3 region is CASSPAEEAFF. The CDR3 nucleotides are TGTGCCAGCTCACCGGCAGAAGAAGCTTTCTTT.

This clone was counted many times. V usage is TRBV28 and J usage is TRBJ1-5; D might be TRBD1 (5 bases). V gave up 3 bases and J gave up 4 bases, with 13 bases separating them. This CDR3 has 15 amino acids. Germline CDR1 MDHEN, CDR2 SYDVKM. The CDR3 DNA reads TGTGCCAGCAGTTTCTCGGGGCGCGGGAATCAGCCCCAGCATTTT. It encodes CASSFSGRGNQPQHF.

V and J are TRBV28 and TRBJ2-4; TRBD2 aligns across 8 bases. V lost 7 bases and J lost 5; bases outside the gene matches: 4. The germline V gene encodes CDR1 MDHEN and CDR2 SYDVKM. The length of the CDR3 is 13 residues. The CDR3 nucleotides read TGTGCCAGCAACCCCGGGGGGGAAAACATTCAGTACTTC. Its translation: CASNPGGENIQYF. Variable domain in full (rest from reference TRBV28 and TRBJ2-4): DVKVTQSSRYLVKRTGEKVFLECVQDMDHENMFWYRQDPGLGLRLIYFSYDVKMKEKGDIPEGYSVSREKKERFSLILESASTNQTSMYLCASNPGGENIQYFGAGTRLSVL.

This clone has only a few counts. The V gene is TRBV4-3, the J gene TRBJ1-2; no reliable D call. Germline values: CDR1 LGHNA, CDR2 YSLEER. The CDR3 has 15 residues. V gave up 4 bases and J gave up 2 bases, with 14 bases separating them. Here the CDR3 DNA reads TGCGCCAGCAGCCCCCGCGGCGGGGTAAACTATGGCTACACCTTC. Protein: CASSPRGGVNYGYTF.

The chain carries TRBV11-2 and TRBJ2-3, with TRBD1 as a possible D gene (5 bases). This CDR3 has 15 amino acids. Trimming stripped 1 base from V and 4 bases from J, with 12 bases between. Germline CDR1 and CDR2: SGHAT and FQNNGV. CDR3 region: CASSLGGSASDTQYF. For the CDR3, the DNA is TGTGCCAGCAGCTTAGGGGGCTCCGCCTCAGATACGCAGTATTTT.

The V call is TRBV19, the J call TRBJ2-1; 9 bases align to TRBD2. The germline CDR1 and CDR2 sequences are LNHDA and SQIVND (reference sequence). CDR3 size: 15 residues. J gave up 7 bases and V 4 bases, and 8 bases lay outside the gene matches. The CDR3: CASSRLAGRRNEQFF. The CDR3 nucleotides are TGTGCCAGTAGTAGGCTAGCGGGGCGAAGGAATGAGCAGTTCTTC.

V gene TRBV7-2 combines with J gene TRBJ1-1, with D hard to call. Germline V gives CDR1 SGHTA, CDR2 FQGNSA. Trimming removed 5 bases at V and 0 bases at J, with 7 bases between. This CDR3 has 13 residues. The CDR3 nucleotides read TGTGCCAGCAGCCTTACAATGAACACTGAAGCTTTCTTT. This codes for CASSLTMNTEAFF.

The chain links TRBV20-1 to TRBJ1-4; D is undetermined. Trimming pared 5 bases from V and 5 bases from J, leaving 6 bases between. CDR3 length equals 11 residues. Germline values: CDR1 DFQATT, CDR2 SNEGSKA (reference sequence). CDR3 sequence reads: CSAEENEKLFF. CDR3 coding DNA: TGCAGTGCTGAGGAAAATGAAAAACTGTTTTTT.